One and the same sample provided the 20 T cell receptor beta chains below, sequenced in a study of neoadjuvant anti-PD-1 for oral cavity cancer. Described time point: after neoadjuvant nivolumab, at surgical resection. The data were produced by immunoSEQ multiplex PCR, yet TCRdb's version contains in-frame clones alone and is incomplete. The data contain 35,000 to 50,000 clones, 65% to 85% of them singletons. Sequencing used PBMCs, obtained after nivolumab (anti-PD-1) treatment. Every receptor here comes from a person aged 35-79 years with oral cavity squamous cell carcinoma.

The chain couples TRBV19 to TRBJ2-2; 13 bases are a match to TRBD2. The CDR3 is 17 amino acids. The trim removed 5 bases at V and 6 bases at J, leaving 9 bases unmatched. CDR1 and CDR2 from the germline V gene are LNHDA and SQIVND (reference sequence). DNA for the CDR3: TGTGCCAGTAGTCCTTCGAGGACTAGCGGGAGTGCCGGGGAGCTGTTTTTT. Its protein is CASSPSRTSGSAGELFF.

The chain joins TRBV19 to TRBJ1-1, with D possibly TRBD1 on 5 matching bases. V dropped 5 bases and J dropped 5 bases, with 12 bases sitting between them. The CDR3 length is 13 residues. Germline-derived CDR1 and CDR2 are LNHDA and SQIVND (reference sequence). The CDR3 DNA follows: TGTGCCAGTAGTCTCAGGGTTCGGACTGAAGCTTTCTTT. This translates into CASSLRVRTEAFF.

The chain recombines TRBV14 with TRBJ1-6; 7 bases are shared with TRBD1. Germline-derived CDR1 and CDR2 are SGHDN and FVKESK. The CDR3 is made up of 17 amino acids. J lost 7 bases, V lost 2 bases, and 11 bases had no gene match. CDR3 nucleotide sequence: TGTGCCAGCAGCCAAACTAGACTGACAGGGAGGAATTCACCCCTCCACTTT. This sequence encodes CASSQTRLTGRNSPLHF. Variable domain in full (rest from reference TRBV14 and TRBJ1-6): EAGVTQFPSHSVIEKGQTVTLRCDPISGHDNLYWYRRVMGKEIKFLLHFVKESKQDESGMPNNRFLAERTGGTYSTLKVQPAELEDSGVYFCASSQTRLTGRNSPLHFGNGTRLTVT.

This chain joins TRBV10-2 and TRBJ2-5; 9 bases are shared with TRBD2. Germline V gene data show CDR1 as WSHSY and CDR2 as SAAADI. Losses at the gene ends were 1 base for V and 2 bases for J; bases not matched to a gene: 2. The CDR3 is made up of 15 amino acids. This CDR3 reads CASSEYLAGQETQYF. DNA for the CDR3: TGCGCCAGCAGTGAGTACCTAGCGGGGCAAGAGACCCAGTACTTC.

The sample holds a few counts of this clone. The chain couples TRBV6-1 to TRBJ2-5; D tentatively fits TRBD1 or TRBD2 (5 bases each). Germline V gene data show CDR1 as MNHNS and CDR2 as SASEGT. The V and J ends lost 2 bases and 3 bases respectively, with 13 bases between them. The CDR3 loop spans 15 amino acids. In nucleotides, the CDR3 is TGTGCCAGCAGTGAATTTGGGAGACAGAAAGAGACCCAGTACTTC. Protein sequence: CASSEFGRQKETQYF.

This clone was counted between two and nine times. V gene TRBV5-1 combines with J gene TRBJ1-1; unclear D gene. This CDR3 is built from 15 residues. The germline CDR1 and CDR2 sequences are SGHRS and YFSETQ. The V end was cut by 0 bases, the J end by 4 bases, with 13 bases between. The CDR3 spells CASSLVRGETTEAFF. CDR3 sequence (DNA): TGCGCCAGCAGCTTGGTCCGGGGTGAGACCACTGAAGCTTTCTTT.

This clone was recorded once. The V and J genes are TRBV5-4 and TRBJ2-3; 10 bases align to TRBD2. The CDR3 sequence is 17 residues long. Germline V gene lookup returns CDR1 SGHNT and CDR2 YYREEE (reference sequence). The trim removed 4 bases at V and 0 bases at J, leaving 8 bases unmatched. CDR3 coding DNA: TGTGCCAGCAGCAAAACGGGACTAGCGATTAGCACAGATACGCAGTATTTT. The encoded protein is CASSKTGLAISTDTQYF.

CDR3 amino acids: CASTPGGAGTEAFF. The CDR3 region has the DNA TGTGCCAGCACTCCGGGGGGCGCGGGGACTGAAGCTTTCTTT. The chain joins TRBV5-6 to TRBJ1-1; perhaps TRBD1 as D (6 bases). Germline CDR1 is SGHDT and CDR2 is YYEEEE. V dropped 6 bases and J dropped 5 bases, with 17 bases sitting between them. The CDR3 is 14 residues long.

This clone was counted once. V is TRBV28 and J is TRBJ2-7, with TRBD2 identical over 10 bases. The ends lost 4 bases at V and 5 bases at J; junction bases unmatched: 8. The CDR3 contains 15 residues. CDR1 and CDR2 (germline): MDHEN, SYDVKM. The CDR3: CASSSPSGGAHEQYF. CDR3 in DNA: TGTGCCAGCAGTTCTCCGAGCGGGGGGGCCCACGAGCAGTACTTC.

This clone has more than one count but fewer than ten. CDR3 coding DNA: TGTGCCAGCAGCTTACGACTAGCGGGAGCGGAAGGCAATGAGCAGTTCTTC. Protein sequence: CASSLRLAGAEGNEQFF. The rearrangement uses TRBV7-3 and TRBJ2-1; 12 nucleotides line up with TRBD2. The CDR3 is 17 residues long. With V trimmed by 2 bases and J by 6 bases, 8 bases remained unmatched. From germline, CDR1 is SGHTA and CDR2 FQGTGA.

The chain uses TRBV5-6 and TRBJ1-2; the match to TRBD1 covers 9 bases. The V segment lost 3 bases and the J segment 0 bases; nucleotides outside the gene matches: 9. The germline V gene encodes CDR1 SGHDT and CDR2 YYEEEE. The CDR3 is 17 residues long. The CDR3 sequence is CASSWGTGPSANYGYTF. For the CDR3, the DNA is TGTGCCAGCAGCTGGGGGACAGGGCCCTCAGCTAACTATGGCTACACCTTC.

The chain joins TRBV9 to TRBJ2-7; either TRBD1 or TRBD2 may fit D (5 bases each). CDR3 size: 15 residues. Germline V gene lookup returns CDR1 SGDLS and CDR2 YYNGEE. The V gene lost 3 bases and the J gene lost 6 bases, with 19 bases spanning the gap. CDR3 DNA: TGTGCCAGCAGCGGGCGGGCAGGACACCCGGGCGAGCAGTACTTC. Protein sequence: CASSGRAGHPGEQYF.

The chain carries TRBV6-6 and TRBJ1-1; D not resolved. Trimming left V 6 bases short and J 1 base short, with 12 bases between. The CDR3 is 14 residues long. Germline-derived CDR1 and CDR2 are MNHNY and SVGAGI (reference sequence). CDR3 sequence reads: CASSPRAANTEAFF. Written as DNA, the CDR3 is TGTGCCAGCAGCCCCCGAGCGGCGAACACTGAAGCTTTCTTT.

This chain uses TRBV19 with TRBJ2-7; D gene unclear. The V end was cut by 6 bases, the J end by 4 bases, with 7 bases between. Germline V gene data show CDR1 as LNHDA and CDR2 as SQIVND (reference sequence). This CDR3 region has 11 residues. The CDR3 reads CASSQGYEQYF. The DNA of the CDR3 is TGTGCCAGTAGCCAAGGATACGAGCAGTACTTC.

This clone was seen just once. The chain couples TRBV14 to TRBJ1-6, with D hard to call. This CDR3 comprises 14 residues. V was cut by 1 base and J by 6 bases, with 7 bases left in between. Germline values: CDR1 SGHDN, CDR2 FVKESK. The CDR3 here is CASSQVFGNSPLHF. The CDR3 bases are TGTGCCAGCAGCCAAGTTTTTGGTAATTCACCCCTCCACTTT.

The rearrangement links TRBV5-4 to TRBJ2-1, with D unclear. Between the trimmed V and J ends, which lost 2 bases and 6 bases, there was a span of 18 bases. CDR1 is SGHNT, CDR2 YYREEE, per germline (reference sequence). The length of the CDR3 is 16 residues. CDR3 sequence (DNA): TGTGCCAGCAGCTTCTCCAGGAAATCGTCAGGCAATGAGCAGTTCTTC. Translation gives CASSFSRKSSGNEQFF.

The chain is built from TRBV6-1 and TRBJ1-6; TRBD1 agrees at 8 bases. V was clipped by 1 base and J by 7 bases; unmatched bases: 9. Germline V CDR1 and CDR2: MNHNS, SASEGT. This CDR3 contains 17 residues. The CDR3 here is CASSEEHQGAINSPLHF. The CDR3 coding sequence is TGTGCCAGCAGTGAAGAGCATCAGGGGGCGATAAATTCACCCCTCCACTTT.

This chain joins TRBV5-4 and TRBJ1-2; no clear D. V was trimmed by 4 bases and J by 0 bases, leaving 13 bases between them. This CDR3 is 15 amino acids long. CDR1 is SGHNT and CDR2 is YYREEE in the germline V gene (reference sequence). This CDR3 is CASSPQKNANYGYTF. The CDR3 DNA is TGTGCCAGCAGCCCCCAGAAGAATGCTAACTATGGCTACACCTTC.

The J gene is TRBJ2-7, the V gene TRBV28; tentatively, D is TRBD2 (6 bases). Trimming pared 8 bases from V and 3 bases from J, leaving 17 bases between. The CDR3 has 14 amino acids. Germline V gives CDR1 MDHEN, CDR2 SYDVKM. CDR3: CASGQRGGGYEQYF. CDR3 bases: TGTGCCAGCGGCCAGAGGGGAGGCGGCTACGAGCAGTACTTC.

The chain couples TRBV5-1 to TRBJ2-7, with 8 nucleotides matching TRBD1. This CDR3 comprises 13 residues. The germline CDR1 and CDR2 sequences are SGHRS and YFSETQ. V dropped 5 bases and J dropped 6; count of bases not matched to a gene: 7. CDR3 amino acids: CASSQGQAGEQYF. CDR3 DNA: TGCGCCAGCAGTCAGGGACAGGCTGGCGAGCAGTACTTC.